Detailed here is one T cell receptor beta chain. The source of the PBMCs was 10 ml of fresh peripheral blood. These data come from a study of Graves' ophthalmopathy and Graves' hyperthyroidism. Study at large: There was a collection of peripheral blood at initial diagnosis, before any treatment.

TCR beta CDR3 regions were amplified from RNA transcripts. First-round RT-PCR relied on HTBI primers, and a second-round multiplex PCR came next. TCRdb processed the multiplex PCR reads anew with MiXCR; each CDR3 protein has one entry. Of 400,000 to 450,000 distinct CDR3 sequences listed, approximately 21% are singletons. With 8 bases clipped from V and 5 bases from J, the junction kept 3 bases outside the gene matches. This CDR3 has 13 amino acids. Germline lookup yields CDR1 MNHNS and CDR2 SASEGT. The specimen sequenced was peripheral blood. This receptor was identified in a woman aged 18-30 years with stable Graves' hyperthyroidism. This chain uses TRBV6-1 with TRBJ2-5; 12 bases are shared with TRBD2. CDR3 sequence reads: CASDGLAGETQYF. In DNA form, the CDR3 reads TGTGCCAGCGATGGACTAGCGGGGGAGACCCAGTACTTC.